This is a list of T cell receptor beta chains from one sample in a study of T-cell reconstitution after alpha-beta-depleted transplantation in children. TCRdb re-called the PCR reads through MiXCR, storing one row per CDR3 protein. The sample shows roughly 790,000 distinct CDR3 sequences, 15% to 20% of them seen only once. The input for sequencing was PBMCs, mostly from graft donor cells, taken 360 days after TCRalphabeta/CD19-depleted stem cell transplant. The receptors were gathered from a male patient younger than 18 who had a stem cell transplant for acute lymphoblastic leukemia, so the T cells may come from the graft donor. Both conserved end residues are part of each CDR3.

TRBV29-1	TRBJ1-2	CSVVGGLYGYTF
TRBV27	TRBJ2-7	CASSLDPGGFYEQYF
TRBV12-3/TRBV12-4	TRBJ2-2	CASSPRGLAGLIGELFF
TRBV7-9	TRBJ2-5	CASSSRDTHTVTQYF
TRBV5-1	TRBJ2-3	CASSRTGAFTDTQYF
TRBV20-1	TRBJ1-1	CSARFRWNTEAFF
TRBV7-2	TRBJ2-1	CASSLRPFSGRAYNEQFF
TRBV4-1	TRBJ2-7	CASSPTRTRREQYF
TRBV5-1	TRBJ2-3	CASSPLAGDDTQYF
TRBV7-6	TRBJ2-7	CASSTSGVGLEQYF
TRBV2	TRBJ1-5	CATRRGGNSNQPQHF
TRBV20-1	TRBJ1-1	CSATTGEVEAFF
TRBV20-1	TRBJ2-1	CSARDKGYNEQFF
TRBV9	TRBJ2-5	CASSVTPHSGRGETQYF
TRBV7-9	TRBJ1-1	CASSSGLGANTEAFF
TRBV29-1	TRBJ2-3	CSSRTGSTDTQYF
TRBV9	TRBJ1-2	CASSVASRDYGYTF
TRBV6-5	TRBJ2-4	CASSYSGQGGYIQYF
TRBV9	TRBJ1-2	CASSPRGQGGYGYTF
TRBV5-1	TRBJ2-2	CASSSSGQGTGELFF
TRBV3-1	TRBJ2-3	CASSYRLGRDTQYF
TRBV24-1	TRBJ2-1	CATSMGGGNYNEQFF
TRBV29-1	TRBJ1-4	CSVSTGGRGKLFF
TRBV30	TRBJ1-4	CAWAVGEKLFF
TRBV5-1	TRBJ2-1	CASSTASPILLKQFF
TRBV7-9	TRBJ2-3	CASKAIGLGTDTQYF
TRBV12-3/TRBV12-4	TRBJ2-3	CASSLVWDTQYF
TRBV7-6	TRBJ2-1	CASSLGDREWLAYNEQFF
TRBV10-3	TRBJ2-3	CAISDGGSSADTQYF
TRBV7-3	TRBJ2-3	CASSFPPDGSTDTQYF
TRBV29-1	TRBJ2-1	CSVPGPSSYNEQFF
TRBV7-9	TRBJ2-5	CASSPGLAGGKETQYF
TRBV6-1	TRBJ2-6	CASSRGRASGANVLTF
TRBV18	TRBJ2-1	CASSPLGDNEQFF
TRBV25-1	TRBJ2-7	CASSEAGTGGDEQYF
TRBV5-1	TRBJ1-4	CASSIRGADEKLFF
TRBV5-1	TRBJ1-2	CASSLEAFNYGYTF
TRBV6-5	TRBJ2-3	CASALATDTQYF
TRBV7-2	TRBJ2-1	CASSLVRLNEQFF
TRBV6-5	TRBJ1-5	CASSFGFGGNQPQHF
TRBV4-2	TRBJ2-1	CASTFRLASDFSYNEQFF
TRBV19	TRBJ1-6	CAASPLDRDNSPLHF
TRBV5-1	TRBJ2-1	CASRGKGLENNEQFF
TRBV6-2/TRBV6-3	TRBJ2-3	CAATLEGLATDTQYF
TRBV6-5	TRBJ2-1	CASSYGTSAYNEQFF
TRBV20-1	TRBJ1-5	CSAKVRGPDQPQHF
TRBV2	TRBJ1-5	CARGPKAGQPQHF
TRBV29-1	TRBJ1-2	CSVDLIQGLNYGYTF
TRBV10-3	TRBJ2-5	CATSSIRTDRRQETQYF
TRBV12-5	TRBJ2-1	CASGLTLADPYNEQFF